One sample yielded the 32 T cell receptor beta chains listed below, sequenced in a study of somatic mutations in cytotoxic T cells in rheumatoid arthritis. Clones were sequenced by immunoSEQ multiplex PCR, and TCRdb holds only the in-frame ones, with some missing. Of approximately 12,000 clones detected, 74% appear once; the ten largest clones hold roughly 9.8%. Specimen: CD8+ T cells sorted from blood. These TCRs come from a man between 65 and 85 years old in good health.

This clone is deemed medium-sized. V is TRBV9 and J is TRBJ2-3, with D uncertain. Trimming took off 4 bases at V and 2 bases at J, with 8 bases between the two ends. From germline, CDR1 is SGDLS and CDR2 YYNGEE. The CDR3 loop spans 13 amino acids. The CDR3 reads CASSPTLTDTQYF. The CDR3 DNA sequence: TGTGCCAGCAGCCCTACTCTCACAGATACGCAGTATTTT.

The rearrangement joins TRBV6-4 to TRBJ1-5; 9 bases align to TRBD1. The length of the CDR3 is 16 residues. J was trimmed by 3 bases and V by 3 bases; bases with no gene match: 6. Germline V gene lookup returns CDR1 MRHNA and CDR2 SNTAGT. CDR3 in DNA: TGTGCCAGCAGTGATAACAGGGGGCCTTTCAATCAGCCCCAGCATTTT. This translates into CASSDNRGPFNQPQHF.

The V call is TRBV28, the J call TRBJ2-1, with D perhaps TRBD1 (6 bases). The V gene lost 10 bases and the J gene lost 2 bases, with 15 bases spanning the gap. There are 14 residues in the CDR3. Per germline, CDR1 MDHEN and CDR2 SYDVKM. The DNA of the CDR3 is TGTGCCATTCGGGACACGACCCCCTACAATGAGCAGTTCTTC. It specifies CAIRDTTPYNEQFF.

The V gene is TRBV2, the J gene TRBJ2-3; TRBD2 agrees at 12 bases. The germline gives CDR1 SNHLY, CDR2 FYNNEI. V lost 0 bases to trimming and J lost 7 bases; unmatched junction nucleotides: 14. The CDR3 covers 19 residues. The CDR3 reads CASSEASPILAGGHNTQYF. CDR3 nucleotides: TGTGCCAGCAGTGAAGCCAGTCCCATACTAGCGGGGGGCCATAATACGCAGTATTTT. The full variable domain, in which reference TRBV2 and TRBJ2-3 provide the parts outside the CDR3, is EPEVTQTPSHQVTQMGQEVILRCVPISNHLYFYWYRQILGQKVEFLVSFYNNEISEKSEIFDDQFSVERPDGSNFTLKIRSTKLEDSAMYFCASSEASPILAGGHNTQYFGPGTRLTVL.

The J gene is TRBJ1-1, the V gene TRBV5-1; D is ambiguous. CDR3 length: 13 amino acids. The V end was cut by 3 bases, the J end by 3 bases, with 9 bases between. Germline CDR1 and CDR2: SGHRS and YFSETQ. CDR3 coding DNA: TGCGCCAGCAGCTCCGAGCGGGACACTGAAGCTTTCTTT. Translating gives CASSSERDTEAFF.

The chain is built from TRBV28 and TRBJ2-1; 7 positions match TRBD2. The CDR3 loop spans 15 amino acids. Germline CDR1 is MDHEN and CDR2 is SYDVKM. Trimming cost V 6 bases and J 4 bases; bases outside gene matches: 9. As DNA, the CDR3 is TGTGCCAGCAGGCTTGGTAGCGGGTTTTACAATGAGCAGTTCTTC. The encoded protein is CASRLGSGFYNEQFF.

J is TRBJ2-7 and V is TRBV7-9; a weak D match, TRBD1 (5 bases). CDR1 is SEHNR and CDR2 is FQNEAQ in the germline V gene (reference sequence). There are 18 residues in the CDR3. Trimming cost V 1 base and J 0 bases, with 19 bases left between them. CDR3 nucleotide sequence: TGTGCCAGCAGCTTAGTTCAAATGGAACAGGCTTACTCCTACGAGCAGTACTTC. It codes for CASSLVQMEQAYSYEQYF.

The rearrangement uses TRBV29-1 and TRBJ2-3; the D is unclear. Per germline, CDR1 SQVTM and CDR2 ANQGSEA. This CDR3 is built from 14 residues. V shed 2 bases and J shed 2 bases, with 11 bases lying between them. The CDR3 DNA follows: TGCAGCGTTGAACGCGACGGGTTCACAGATACGCAGTATTTT. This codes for CSVERDGFTDTQYF.

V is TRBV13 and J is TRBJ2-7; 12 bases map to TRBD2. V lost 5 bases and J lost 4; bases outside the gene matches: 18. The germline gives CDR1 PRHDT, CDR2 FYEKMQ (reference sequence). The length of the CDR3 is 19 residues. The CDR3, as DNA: TGTGCCAGCAGCGGACAACCTGGAACTAGCGGGAGGTTGGGGTACGAGCAGTACTTC. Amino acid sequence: CASSGQPGTSGRLGYEQYF.

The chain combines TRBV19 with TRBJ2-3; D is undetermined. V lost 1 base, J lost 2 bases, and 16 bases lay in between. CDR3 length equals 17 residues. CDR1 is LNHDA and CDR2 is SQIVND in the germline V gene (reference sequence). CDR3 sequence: CASSIGSGPPDTDTQYF. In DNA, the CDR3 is TGTGCCAGTAGTATAGGGTCGGGTCCGCCAGACACAGATACGCAGTATTTT. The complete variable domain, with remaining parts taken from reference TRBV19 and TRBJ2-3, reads DGGITQSPKYLFRKEGQNVTLSCEQNLNHDAMYWYRQDPGQGLRLIYYSQIVNDFQKGDIAEGYSVSREKKESFPLTVTSAQKNPTAFYLCASSIGSGPPDTDTQYFGPGTRLTVL.

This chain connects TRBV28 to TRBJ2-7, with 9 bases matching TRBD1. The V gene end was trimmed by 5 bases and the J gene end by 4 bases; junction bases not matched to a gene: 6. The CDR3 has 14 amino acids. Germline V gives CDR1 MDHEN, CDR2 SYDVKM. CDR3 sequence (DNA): TGTGCCAGCAGTGGCGGGGACAGGGTGTACGAGCAGTACTTC. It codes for CASSGGDRVYEQYF.

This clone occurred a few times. CDR3 nucleotide sequence: TGCGCCAGCAGCCAAGGTATGGGGGCTACTTCACCCCTCCACTTT. Encoded protein: CASSQGMGATSPLHF. The chain couples TRBV4-3 to TRBJ1-6, with a possible D match to TRBD1 (6 bases). CDR1 is LGHNA, CDR2 YSLEER, per germline. The V end lost 1 base, the J end lost 9 bases, and 13 bases lay between the germline ends. This CDR3 spans 15 amino acids.

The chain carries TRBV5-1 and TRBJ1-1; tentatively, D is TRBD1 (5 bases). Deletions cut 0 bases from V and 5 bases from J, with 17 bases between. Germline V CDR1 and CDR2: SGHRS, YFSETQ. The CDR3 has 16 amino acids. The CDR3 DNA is TGCGCCAGCAGCTTGGCGGGGGGGGTTGAGTGGACTGAAGCTTTCTTT. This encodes CASSLAGGVEWTEAFF.

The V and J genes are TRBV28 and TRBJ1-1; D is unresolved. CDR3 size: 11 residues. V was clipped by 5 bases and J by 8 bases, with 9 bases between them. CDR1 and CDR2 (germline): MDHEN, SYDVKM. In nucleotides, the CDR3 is TGTGCCAGCAGTCCCCAGGTCGAAGCTTTCTTT. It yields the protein CASSPQVEAFF.

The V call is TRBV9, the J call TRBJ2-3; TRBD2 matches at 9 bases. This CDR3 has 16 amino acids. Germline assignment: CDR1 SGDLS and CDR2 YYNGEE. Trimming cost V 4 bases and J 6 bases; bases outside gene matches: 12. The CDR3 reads CASSLWRGGRGDTQYF. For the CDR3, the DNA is TGTGCCAGCAGCCTTTGGCGGGGGGGCAGAGGGGATACGCAGTATTTT.

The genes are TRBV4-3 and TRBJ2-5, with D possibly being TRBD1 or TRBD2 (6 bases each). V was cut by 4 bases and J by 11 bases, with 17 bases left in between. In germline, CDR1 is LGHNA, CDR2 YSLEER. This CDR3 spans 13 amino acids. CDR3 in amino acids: CASSPGGPREQYF. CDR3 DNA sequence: TGCGCCAGCAGCCCCGGGGGCCCGAGGGAGCAGTACTTC.

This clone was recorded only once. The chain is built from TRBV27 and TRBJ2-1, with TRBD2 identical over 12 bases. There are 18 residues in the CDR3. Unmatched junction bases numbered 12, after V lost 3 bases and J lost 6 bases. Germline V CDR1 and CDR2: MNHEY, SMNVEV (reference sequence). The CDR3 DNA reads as TGTGCCAGCAGTTTCTTGCTAGCGGGAGGGCCTTTGGTCAATGAGCAGTTCTTC. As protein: CASSFLLAGGPLVNEQFF.

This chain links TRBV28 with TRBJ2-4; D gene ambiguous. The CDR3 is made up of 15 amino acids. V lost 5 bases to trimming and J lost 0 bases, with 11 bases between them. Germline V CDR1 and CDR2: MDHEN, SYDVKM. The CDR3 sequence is CASSPPWTAKNIQYF. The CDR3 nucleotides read TGTGCCAGCAGTCCTCCCTGGACAGCCAAAAACATTCAGTACTTC.

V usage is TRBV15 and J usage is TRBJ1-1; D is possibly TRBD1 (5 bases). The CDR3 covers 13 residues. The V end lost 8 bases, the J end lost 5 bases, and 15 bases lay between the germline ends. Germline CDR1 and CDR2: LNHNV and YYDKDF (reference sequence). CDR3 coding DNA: TGTGCCACCCGGTTGAGGGGAGAGACTGAAGCTTTCTTT. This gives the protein CATRLRGETEAFF.

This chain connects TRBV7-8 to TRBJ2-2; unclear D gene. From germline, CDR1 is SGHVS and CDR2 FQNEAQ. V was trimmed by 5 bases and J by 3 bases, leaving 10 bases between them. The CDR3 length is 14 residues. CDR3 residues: CASSPRSHTGELFF. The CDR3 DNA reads TGTGCCAGCAGCCCCCGATCGCACACCGGGGAGCTGTTTTTT.

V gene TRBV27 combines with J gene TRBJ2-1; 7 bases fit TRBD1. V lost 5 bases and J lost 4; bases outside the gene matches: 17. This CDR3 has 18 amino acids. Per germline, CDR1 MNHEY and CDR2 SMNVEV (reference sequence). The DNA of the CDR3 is TGTGCCAGCAGTCCAATAAGCTACGGGACAGAGGATTACAATGAGCAGTTCTTC. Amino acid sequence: CASSPISYGTEDYNEQFF.

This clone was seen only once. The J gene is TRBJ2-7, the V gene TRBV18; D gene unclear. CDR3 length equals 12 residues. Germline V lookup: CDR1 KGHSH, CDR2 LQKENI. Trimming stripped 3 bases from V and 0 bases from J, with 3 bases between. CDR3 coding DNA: TGTGCCAGCTCACCCCTCTCCTACGAGCAGTACTTC. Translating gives CASSPLSYEQYF.

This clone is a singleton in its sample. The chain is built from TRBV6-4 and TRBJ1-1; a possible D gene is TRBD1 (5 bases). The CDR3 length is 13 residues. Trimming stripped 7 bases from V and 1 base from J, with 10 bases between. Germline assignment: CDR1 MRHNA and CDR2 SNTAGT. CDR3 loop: CASNPRGNTEAFF. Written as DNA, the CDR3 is TGTGCCAGCAACCCTAGGGGGAACACTGAAGCTTTCTTT.

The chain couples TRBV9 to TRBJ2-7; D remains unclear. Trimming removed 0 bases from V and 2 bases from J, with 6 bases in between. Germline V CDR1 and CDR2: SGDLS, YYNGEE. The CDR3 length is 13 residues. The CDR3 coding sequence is TGTGCCAGCAGCGTAGAGTCAGCCTACGAGCAGTACTTC. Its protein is CASSVESAYEQYF.

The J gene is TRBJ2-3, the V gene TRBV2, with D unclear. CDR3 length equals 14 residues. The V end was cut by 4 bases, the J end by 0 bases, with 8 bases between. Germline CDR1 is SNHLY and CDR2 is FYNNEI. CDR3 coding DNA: TGTGCCAGCAGTGGGGCTTCTAGCACAGATACGCAGTATTTT. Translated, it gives CASSGASSTDTQYF.

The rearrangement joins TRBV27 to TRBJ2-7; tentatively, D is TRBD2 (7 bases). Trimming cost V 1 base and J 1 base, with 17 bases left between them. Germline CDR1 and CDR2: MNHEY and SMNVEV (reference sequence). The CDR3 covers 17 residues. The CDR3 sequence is CASSLLLRGGQSYEQYF. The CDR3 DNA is TGTGCCAGCAGTTTATTATTAAGGGGGGGACAATCCTACGAGCAGTACTTC.

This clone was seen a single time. CDR3 region: CAWSVATGGSWNEQFF. The CDR3 region has the DNA TGTGCCTGGAGTGTAGCCACAGGGGGCTCTTGGAATGAGCAGTTCTTC. The gene calls are TRBV30 and TRBJ2-1; TRBD1 aligns across 9 bases. The V gene end was trimmed by 0 bases and the J gene end by 7 bases; junction bases not matched to a gene: 10. This CDR3 region has 16 residues. Germline lookup yields CDR1 GTSNPN and CDR2 SVGIG (reference sequence). The variable domain in full, completed from reference TRBV30 and TRBJ2-1, reads SQTIHQWPATLVQPVGSPLSLECTVEGTSNPNLYWYRQAAGRGLQLLFYSVGIGQISSEVPQNLSASRPQDRQFILSSKKLLLSDSGFYLCAWSVATGGSWNEQFFGPGTRLTVL.

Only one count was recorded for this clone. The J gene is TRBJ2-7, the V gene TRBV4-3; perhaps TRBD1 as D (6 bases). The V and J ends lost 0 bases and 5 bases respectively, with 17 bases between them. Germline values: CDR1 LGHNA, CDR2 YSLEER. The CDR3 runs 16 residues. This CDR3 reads CASSQDLGRGSHEQYF. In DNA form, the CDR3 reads TGCGCCAGCAGCCAAGATCTTGGCAGGGGCAGTCACGAGCAGTACTTC.

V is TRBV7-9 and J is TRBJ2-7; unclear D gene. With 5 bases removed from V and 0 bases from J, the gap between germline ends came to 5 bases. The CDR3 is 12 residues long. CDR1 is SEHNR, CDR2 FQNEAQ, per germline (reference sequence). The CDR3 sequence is CASSGSSYEQYF. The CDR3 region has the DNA TGTGCCAGCAGCGGGTCCTCCTACGAGCAGTACTTC.

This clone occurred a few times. Here the CDR3 reads CASSLGGGASNQPQHF. The CDR3 nucleotides are TGTGCCAGCAGCTTAGGAGGGGGCGCGAGCAATCAGCCCCAGCATTTT. The chain recombines TRBV7-6 with TRBJ1-5, with 7 positions matching TRBD1. The CDR3 contains 16 residues. Germline CDR1 reads SGHVS; CDR2 reads FNYEAQ. Losses at the gene ends were 1 base for V and 1 base for J; bases not matched to a gene: 4.

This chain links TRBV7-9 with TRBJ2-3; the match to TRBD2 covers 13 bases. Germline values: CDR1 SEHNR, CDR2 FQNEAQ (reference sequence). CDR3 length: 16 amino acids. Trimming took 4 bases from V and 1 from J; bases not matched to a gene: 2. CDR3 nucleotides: TGTGCCAGCAGCTCAGGACTAGCGGGGGGCACAGATACGCAGTATTTT. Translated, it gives CASSSGLAGGTDTQYF.

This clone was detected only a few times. The CDR3: CASSPGQGGEKLFF. The CDR3 DNA is TGTGCCAGCAGCCCGGGACAGGGGGGAGAAAAACTGTTTTTT. The chain employs TRBV6-4 and TRBJ1-4; 11 bases fit TRBD1. The length of the CDR3 is 14 residues. Germline assignment: CDR1 MRHNA and CDR2 SNTAGT. The junction had 5 bases not matched to a gene; V was cut back by 6 bases and J by 8 bases.